Below, 26 T cell receptor beta chains from the same sample are listed, as sequenced in a study of cytomegalovirus exposure and HLA in healthy donors. PCR employed 60 Vbeta and 13 Jbeta primers. The assay was immunoSEQ multiplex PCR, and TCRdb's table has in-frame clones only and misses some. The sample lists 90,000 to 120,000 clones, 77% seen once, with around 4% in the top ten. Sequences were obtained from PBMCs. The receptors derive from a male donor in good health and CMV-seronegative.

The rearrangement uses TRBV30 and TRBJ1-4, with TRBD1 matching 9 bases. In germline, CDR1 is GTSNPN, CDR2 SVGIG (reference sequence). With V trimmed by 0 bases and J by 1 base, 6 bases remained unmatched. CDR3 length: 17 amino acids. CDR3 amino acids: CAWSVWGQGETNEKLFF. The CDR3 region has the DNA TGTGCCTGGAGTGTGTGGGGACAGGGAGAAACTAATGAAAAACTGTTTTTT.

The chain joins TRBV9 to TRBJ2-7; 11 nucleotides agree with TRBD1. CDR3 length: 13 residues. Germline CDR1 is SGDLS and CDR2 is YYNGEE. With 4 bases clipped from V and 6 bases from J, the junction kept 3 bases outside the gene matches. DNA of the CDR3: TGTGCCAGCAGCCTGGGACAGGGGGGCGAGCAGTACTTC. Translated, it gives CASSLGQGGEQYF.

The rearrangement links TRBV19 to TRBJ2-1, with 9 nucleotides matching TRBD2. Germline V gene data show CDR1 as LNHDA and CDR2 as SQIVND (reference sequence). The CDR3 sequence is 16 residues long. The V gene end was trimmed by 6 bases and the J gene end by 7 bases; junction bases not matched to a gene: 13. The CDR3, as DNA: TGTGCCAGTAGCCCAAGAGGCGGGAGGGCCGTAAATGAGCAGTTCTTC. Translating gives CASSPRGGRAVNEQFF.

This chain uses TRBV4-1 with TRBJ2-2; perhaps TRBD2 as D (6 bases). V gave up 0 bases and J gave up 7 bases, with 21 bases separating them. This CDR3 has 18 residues. The germline gives CDR1 MGHRA, CDR2 YSYEKL. The CDR3 bases are TGCGCCAGCAGCCAAGAGGGCTTAGGAGGAGGGGTTTACGGGGAGCTGTTTTTT. Translating it yields CASSQEGLGGGVYGELFF.

The chain combines TRBV7-9 with TRBJ2-7; 13 bases are shared with TRBD2. The CDR3 is made up of 15 amino acids. J gave up 6 bases and V 4 bases, and 6 bases lay outside the gene matches. Germline V gives CDR1 SEHNR, CDR2 FQNEAQ (reference sequence). The CDR3 loop reads CASSSGLAGASEQYF. The CDR3, as DNA: TGTGCCAGCAGCTCCGGACTAGCGGGAGCTTCCGAGCAGTACTTC.

The chain carries TRBV29-1 and TRBJ1-2; no clear D. V was cut by 7 bases and J by 4 bases, with 16 bases left in between. The CDR3 totals 13 residues. The germline CDR1 and CDR2 sequences are SQVTM and ANQGSEA. DNA for the CDR3: TGCAGCGCCGGGGTAGGACTGGGCTATGGCTACACCTTC. As protein: CSAGVGLGYGYTF.

This rearrangement joins TRBV11-2 to TRBJ1-2; unclear D gene. V shed 1 base and J shed 5 bases, with 8 bases lying between them. The CDR3 is 13 amino acids. The germline gives CDR1 SGHAT, CDR2 FQNNGV. The chain's CDR3 is CASSLGPTYGYTF. The CDR3 DNA reads TGTGCCAGCAGCTTAGGACCGACTTATGGCTACACCTTC.

This clone was recorded only once. CDR3 sequence: CASSPTPGQVGTQYF. In DNA form, the CDR3 reads TGTGCCAGCAGTCCAACCCCTGGACAGGTGGGGACCCAGTACTTC. The V and J genes are TRBV27 and TRBJ2-5, with TRBD1 matching over 7 bases. Per the germline V gene, CDR1 is MNHEY and CDR2 is SMNVEV (reference sequence). The CDR3 is made up of 15 amino acids. Losses at the gene ends were 5 bases for V and 7 bases for J; bases not matched to a gene: 13.

The CDR3 is CASRPGLHEQFF. In DNA, the CDR3 is TGCGCCAGCAGGCCCGGTCTTCATGAGCAGTTCTTC. The rearrangement joins TRBV10-2 to TRBJ2-1; no clear D. Germline CDR1 WSHSY, CDR2 SAAADI. This CDR3 is 12 amino acids long. The V and J ends lost 6 bases and 8 bases respectively, with 11 bases between them.

The rearrangement links TRBV7-6 to TRBJ2-3; the match to TRBD2 covers 9 bases. This CDR3 spans 15 amino acids. Germline V lookup: CDR1 SGHVS, CDR2 FNYEAQ. J gave up 5 bases and V 4 bases, and 7 bases lay outside the gene matches. For the CDR3, the DNA is TGTGCCAGCAGCTCATTAGCGGGAGCGATAGATACGCAGTATTTT. Protein sequence: CASSSLAGAIDTQYF.

The CDR3 loop is CASSIDYRGGYGYTF. The CDR3 coding sequence is TGTGCCAGTAGTATAGACTACAGGGGCGGGTATGGCTACACCTTC. V gene TRBV19 combines with J gene TRBJ1-2; 7 bases align to TRBD1. This CDR3 region has 15 residues. Germline V gene data show CDR1 as LNHDA and CDR2 as SQIVND (reference sequence). Germline trimming cut 0 bases from V and 5 bases from J; bases unmatched to any gene: 6.

In the case of this clone: Other DNA sequences in this specimen translate into the identical CDR3. The V call is TRBV30, the J call TRBJ2-5; 9 bases are shared with TRBD1. The J call may not be correct, given that the DNA end is closer to TRBJ2-7. CDR3 length equals 14 residues. Germline V CDR1 and CDR2: GTSNPN, SVGIG (reference sequence). CDR3 amino acids: CAWSTGTGSYEQYF. The DNA of the CDR3 is TGTGCCTGGAGTACCGGGACAGGGAGCTACGAGCAGTACTTC.

Concerning this clone: Here the CDR3 omits its conserved ending phenylalanine or tryptophan, so a read error is the likely source. The gene calls are TRBV29-1 and TRBJ2-7; D is unresolved. CDR3 length equals 12 residues. CDR1 and CDR2 (germline): SQVTM, ANQGSEA. V lost 1 base to trimming and J lost 3 bases, with 7 bases between them. The CDR3 reads CSVEGRDYEQYL. The CDR3 nucleotides are TGCAGCGTTGAAGGACGTGACTACGAGCAGTACCTC.

V usage is TRBV6-5 and J usage is TRBJ1-6, with D possibly matching TRBD1 (5 bases). Trimming removed 0 bases at V and 5 bases at J, with 11 bases between. Germline V lookup: CDR1 MNHEY, CDR2 SVGAGI. The CDR3 totals 16 residues. CDR3 sequence: CASSYSIQAHNSPLHF. The CDR3 nucleotides read TGTGCCAGCAGTTACTCGATACAGGCCCATAATTCACCCCTCCACTTT.

The chain employs TRBV27 and TRBJ2-1, with 7 bases identical to TRBD2. J lost 5 bases, V lost 3 bases, and 4 bases had no gene match. The CDR3 is 14 residues long. Germline loops: CDR1 MNHEY, CDR2 SMNVEV (reference sequence). The CDR3 DNA is TGTGCCAGCAGTTTCAGGCGGGAGAACAATGAGCAGTTCTTC. Residues: CASSFRRENNEQFF.

The gene calls are TRBV18 and TRBJ1-5; TRBD1 agrees at 9 bases. The CDR3 loop spans 15 amino acids. Germline V gene sequence: CDR1 KGHSH, CDR2 LQKENI. The junction had 4 bases not matched to a gene; V was cut back by 2 bases and J by 5 bases. CDR3 in amino acids: CASSPGQGRYQPQHF. In DNA form, the CDR3 reads TGTGCCAGCTCACCAGGACAGGGGCGATATCAGCCCCAGCATTTT.

V and J are TRBV7-8 and TRBJ2-1; 9 bases line up with TRBD2. This CDR3 is 14 amino acids long. V trimming: 2 bases; J trimming: 8 bases; junction bases outside the gene matches: 4. Germline loops: CDR1 SGHVS, CDR2 FQNEAQ. The CDR3 nucleotides are TGTGCCAGCAGCTTACTAGCGGGACCTTATGAGCAGTTCTTC. Translating it yields CASSLLAGPYEQFF.

The chain recombines TRBV10-2 with TRBJ2-1, with 12 bases lining up with TRBD2. CDR3 length equals 16 residues. After removal of 6 bases from V and 10 bases from J, the junction contained 13 bases not matched to a gene. Germline CDR1 reads WSHSY; CDR2 reads SAAADI. The CDR3: CASRKGPTSGRAEQFF. The CDR3 DNA follows: TGCGCCAGCAGGAAGGGGCCGACTAGCGGGAGAGCGGAGCAGTTCTTC.

CDR3 residues: CASSVEGGRGDEQFF. The CDR3 DNA reads as TGTGCCAGCAGCGTAGAAGGCGGGAGAGGGGATGAGCAGTTCTTC. The J gene is TRBJ2-1, the V gene TRBV9; 7 nucleotides align to TRBD2. CDR1 is SGDLS, CDR2 YYNGEE, per germline. This CDR3 is 15 amino acids long. J gave up 8 bases and V 0 bases, and 8 bases lay outside the gene matches.

The CDR3 here is CASSRGQGGYEQYF. Here the CDR3 DNA reads TGTGCCAGCAGTAGGGGACAGGGTGGCTACGAGCAGTACTTC. The rearrangement uses TRBV28 and TRBJ2-5, with 9 bases that match TRBD1. Matching the DNA end better, TRBJ2-7 makes the J call doubtful. This CDR3 region has 14 residues. The germline gives CDR1 MDHEN, CDR2 SYDVKM.

The rearrangement uses TRBV6-5 and TRBJ2-7, with 13 nucleotides matching TRBD2. This CDR3 spans 15 amino acids. The V segment lost 6 bases and the J segment 3 bases; nucleotides outside the gene matches: 5. Germline V gene data show CDR1 as MNHEY and CDR2 as SVGAGI. The CDR3: CASSPGTSGIYEQYF. DNA for the CDR3: TGTGCCAGCAGCCCAGGGACTAGCGGGATCTACGAGCAGTACTTC.

This clone was seen more than once but under ten times. The gene calls are TRBV27 and TRBJ2-7, with 10 positions matching TRBD2. CDR1 is MNHEY and CDR2 is SMNVEV in the germline V gene (reference sequence). The J segment lost 0 bases and the V segment lost 8 bases, leaving 7 bases of the junction unmatched. This CDR3 contains 15 residues. CDR3 sequence: CASRIAGGSSYEQYF. CDR3 in DNA: TGTGCCAGCCGTATAGCGGGGGGAAGCTCCTACGAGCAGTACTTC.

This chain links TRBV7-9 with TRBJ2-2, with TRBD2 matching over 7 bases. The V gene end was trimmed by 5 bases and the J gene end by 2 bases; junction bases not matched to a gene: 14. This CDR3 has 18 amino acids. Germline CDR1 and CDR2: SEHNR and FQNEAQ (reference sequence). CDR3 DNA sequence: TGTGCCAGCAGCCCCGGGCTCCAACCTAGCGGAAACACCGGGGAGCTGTTTTTT. Amino acid sequence: CASSPGLQPSGNTGELFF.

The V call is TRBV6-5, the J call TRBJ1-1; D is unresolved. Germline V CDR1 and CDR2: MNHEY, SVGAGI. V lost 0 bases and J 11 bases, leaving 13 bases between the germline ends. There are 13 residues in the CDR3. CDR3 protein: CASSYSKGGEAFF. The CDR3 DNA reads TGTGCCAGCAGTTACTCGAAGGGAGGTGAGGCTTTCTTT.

The chain couples TRBV28 to TRBJ2-7, with TRBD2 matching over 7 bases. Germline assignment: CDR1 MDHEN and CDR2 SYDVKM. With 6 bases clipped from V and 2 bases from J, the junction kept 4 bases outside the gene matches. The CDR3 totals 13 residues. The CDR3 DNA reads TGTGCCAGCAGAAGCGGGAACACCTACGAGCAGTACTTC. Translating gives CASRSGNTYEQYF. The full variable domain, in which reference TRBV28 and TRBJ2-7 provide the parts outside the CDR3, is DVKVTQSSRYLVKRTGEKVFLECVQDMDHENMFWYRQDPGLGLRLIYFSYDVKMKEKGDIPEGYSVSREKKERFSLILESASTNQTSMYLCASRSGNTYEQYFGPGTRLTVT.

In this sample, this clone turned up a few times. This rearrangement joins TRBV7-9 to TRBJ1-5; D is unresolved. Germline V gene sequence: CDR1 SEHNR, CDR2 FQNEAQ (reference sequence). The CDR3 contains 12 residues. The V gene lost 6 bases and the J gene lost 5 bases, with 8 bases spanning the gap. The CDR3 sequence: CASRPRDQPQHF. The CDR3 DNA reads as TGTGCCAGCAGGCCACGGGATCAGCCCCAGCATTTT.